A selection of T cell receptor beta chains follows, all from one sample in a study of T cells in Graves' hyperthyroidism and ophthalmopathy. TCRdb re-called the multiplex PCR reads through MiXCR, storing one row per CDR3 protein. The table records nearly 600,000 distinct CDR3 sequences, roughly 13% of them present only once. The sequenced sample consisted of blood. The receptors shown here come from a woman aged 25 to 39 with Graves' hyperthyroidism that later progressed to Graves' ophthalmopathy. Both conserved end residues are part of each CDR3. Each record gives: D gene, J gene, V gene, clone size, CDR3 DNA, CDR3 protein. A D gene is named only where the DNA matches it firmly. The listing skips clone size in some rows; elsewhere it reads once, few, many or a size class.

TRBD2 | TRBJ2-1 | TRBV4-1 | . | TGCGCCAGCAGTCACGGACTAGCGGGAGGATCCTACAATGAGCAGTTCTTC | CASSHGLAGGSYNEQFF
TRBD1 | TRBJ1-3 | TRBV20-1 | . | TGCAGTGCTAAACAGGGGGTATCTGGAAACACCATATATTTT | CSAKQGVSGNTIYF
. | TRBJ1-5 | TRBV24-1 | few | TGTGCCACCAGTGATTTGGTCTGGGGGCAGTACGGCAATCAGCCCCAGCATTTT | CATSDLVWGQYGNQPQHF
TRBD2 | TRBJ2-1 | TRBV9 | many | TGTGCCAGCAGCCCCGGCGGGCGGGGGTGGTACAATGAGCAGTTCTTC | CASSPGGRGWYNEQFF
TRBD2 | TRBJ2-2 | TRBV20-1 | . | TGCAGTGCTAGAGCATTTAGCGGGAGCGGAACCGGGGAGCTGTTTTTT | CSARAFSGSGTGELFF
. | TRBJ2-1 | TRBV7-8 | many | TGTGCCAGCAGCTTTCCGGGGACCAGGTCCTACAATGAGCAGTTCTTC | CASSFPGTRSYNEQFF
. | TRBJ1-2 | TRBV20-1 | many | TGCAGTGCTAGAGATGAGGTGGGTGGCTACACCTTC | CSARDEVGGYTF
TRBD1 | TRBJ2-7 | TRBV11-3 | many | TGTGCCAGCAGCCGTTGGGACAGGAGTTCCTACGAGCAGTACTTC | CASSRWDRSSYEQYF
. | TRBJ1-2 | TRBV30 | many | TGTGCCTGGATGCCACACGGCTATGGCTACACCTTC | CAWMPHGYGYTF
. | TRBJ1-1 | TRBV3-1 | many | TGTGCCAGCAGCCTGGGACACTCGAACACTGAAGCTTTCTTT | CASSLGHSNTEAFF
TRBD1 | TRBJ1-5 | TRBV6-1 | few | TGTGCCAGCAGTCTGGGACAGGGGGGCCATCAGCCCCAGCATTTT | CASSLGQGGHQPQHF
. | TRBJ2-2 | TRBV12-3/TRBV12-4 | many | TGTGCCAGCAGCCGGACACCGGCGAACACCGGGGAGCTGTTTTTT | CASSRTPANTGELFF
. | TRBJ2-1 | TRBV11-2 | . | TGTGCCAGCAGCATCAGCGATATCGGCTACAATGAGCAGTTCTTC | CASSISDIGYNEQFF
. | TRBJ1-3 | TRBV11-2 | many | TGTGCCAGCAGCTTAGGAAACACCATATATTTT | CASSLGNTIYF
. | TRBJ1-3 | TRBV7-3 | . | TGTGCCAGCAGCCCGGTCCAGGGTACTCGCTCTGGAAACACCATATATTTT | CASSPVQGTRSGNTIYF
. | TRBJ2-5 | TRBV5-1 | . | TGCGCCAGCAGCTTGTTGGCGGCCTACCAAGAGACCCAGTACTTC | CASSLLAAYQETQYF
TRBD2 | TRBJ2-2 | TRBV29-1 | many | TGCAGCGTTCAGACGGGGACTAGCGGGAACGGGGAGCTGTTTTTT | CSVQTGTSGNGELFF
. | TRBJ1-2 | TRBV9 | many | TGTGCCAGCAGCGTCGACAGTTTGTATGGCTACACCTTC | CASSVDSLYGYTF
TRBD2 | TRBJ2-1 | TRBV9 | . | TGTGCCAGCAGCGTAGGCACTAGCGGGAACTATGAGCAGTTCTTC | CASSVGTSGNYEQFF
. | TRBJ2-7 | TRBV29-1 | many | TGCAGCGTTGAACCTTCCCCACCGCGGCGAGGGCCCCTAACTACAACTTACGAGCAGTACTTC | CSVEPSPPRRGPLTTTYEQYF
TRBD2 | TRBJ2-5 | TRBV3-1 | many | TGTGCCAGCAGACGACTAGCGGGAGACGAGACCCAGTACTTC | CASRRLAGDETQYF
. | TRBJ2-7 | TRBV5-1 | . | TGCGCCAGCAGCTTGGTCGCTGAAGGGGAGCAGTACTTC | CASSLVAEGEQYF
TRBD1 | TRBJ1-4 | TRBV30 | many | TGTGCCTGGAGTTGGGACAGCAGTAATGAAAAACTGTTTTTT | CAWSWDSSNEKLFF
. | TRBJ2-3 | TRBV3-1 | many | TGTGCCAGCAGCCAGAATCTAGCGCCCATCCCAGATACGCAGTATTTT | CASSQNLAPIPDTQYF
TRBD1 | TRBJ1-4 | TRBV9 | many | TGTGCCAGCAGCGCAACGGGACAGCCTAATGAAAAACTGTTTTTT | CASSATGQPNEKLFF
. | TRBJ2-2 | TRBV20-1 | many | TGCAGTGCTAGAGATCGGGCCACCGGGGAGCTGTTTTTT | CSARDRATGELFF
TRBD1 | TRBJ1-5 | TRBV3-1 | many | TGTGCCAGCAGCCAGGGAATCAGGGGGCCGGGGGATCAGCCCCAGCATTTT | CASSQGIRGPGDQPQHF
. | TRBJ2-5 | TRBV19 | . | TGTGCCAGTAGTATTAACAGACAAGAGACCCAGTACTTC | CASSINRQETQYF
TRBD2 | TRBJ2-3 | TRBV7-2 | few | TGTGCCAGCAGCTTAAGGGCGGGAGGGGAGGCAGATACGCAGTATTTT | CASSLRAGGEADTQYF
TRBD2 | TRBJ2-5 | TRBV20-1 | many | TGCAGTGCTTGGGACGGGACTAGCGTACAAGAGACCCAGTACTTC | CSAWDGTSVQETQYF
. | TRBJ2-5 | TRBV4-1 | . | TGCGCCAGCAGCCAAGATCCTGCGTTCCAAGAGACCCAGTACTTC | CASSQDPAFQETQYF
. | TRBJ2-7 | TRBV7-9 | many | TGTGCCAGCAGCTTTGAGGCAGGTCACTACGAGCAGTACTTC | CASSFEAGHYEQYF
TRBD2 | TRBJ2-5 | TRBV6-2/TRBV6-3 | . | TGTGCCAACAGACTAGCGGGAGAGACCCAGTACTTC | CANRLAGETQYF